This entry lists 8 T cell receptor beta chains sequenced from one sample in a study of blood T cell repertoires in COVID-19 (dated by TCRdb to the early 2020s). The library was made by the immunoSEQ multiplex PCR assay. What TCRdb holds here is the immuneACCESS table cut down to in-frame rearrangements. Part of the clones is not present; checked against another copy, under half of the missing clones reflect an unresolved V gene, and the others are unexplained. For this sample the table gives 150,000 to 200,000 clones, of which 70% to 90% were detected only once. Roughly 21% of the sample goes to the ten largest clones. Sequenced sample: peripheral blood. These receptors were obtained from a man in his fifties or sixties with active or convalescent COVID-19.

The J gene is TRBJ2-1, the V gene TRBV29-1; D is undetermined. The CDR3 covers 14 residues. From germline, CDR1 is SQVTM and CDR2 ANQGSEA. V lost 3 bases, J lost 5 bases, and 14 bases lay in between. CDR3 nucleotides: TGCAGCGTTGATCGTGTGGGCCTCAACAATGAGCAGTTCTTC. This translates into CSVDRVGLNNEQFF.

This rearrangement joins TRBV7-3 to TRBJ2-5, with 7 bases that match TRBD2. The CDR3 totals 13 residues. CDR1 SGHTA and CDR2 FQGTGA come from the germline V gene. V lost 5 bases, J lost 5 bases, and 5 bases stayed unmatched. CDR3 protein: CASSPAGGETQYF. The DNA of the CDR3 is TGTGCCAGCAGCCCAGCCGGGGGGGAGACCCAGTACTTC.

The rearrangement uses TRBV10-3 and TRBJ2-3, with TRBD1 matching over 12 bases. V was pared by 10 bases and J by 8 bases, with 16 bases of the junction left unmatched. Germline lookup yields CDR1 ENHRY and CDR2 SYGVKD. This CDR3 has 16 residues. The CDR3 spells CATMIPGQGALSTQYF. The CDR3 region has the DNA TGTGCCACTATGATACCGGGACAGGGGGCGCTTTCTACGCAGTATTTT.

This clone has a single count. The V call is TRBV24-1, the J call TRBJ2-5, with 8 bases matching TRBD1. The CDR3 is 14 residues long. Trimming cost V 9 bases and J 2 bases; bases outside gene matches: 7. Germline CDR1 KGHDR, CDR2 SFDVKD. The CDR3 protein is CATADRASQETQYF. CDR3 bases: TGTGCCACCGCGGACAGGGCTTCTCAAGAGACCCAGTACTTC.

This chain uses TRBV6-2 or TRBV6-3 with TRBJ2-5; 9 nucleotides agree with TRBD2. CDR1 and CDR2 (germline): MNHEY, SVGEGT. The CDR3 extends over 16 amino acids. V lost 0 bases to trimming and J lost 2 bases; unmatched junction nucleotides: 4. CDR3 sequence: CASSYSVTSGQETQYF. In nucleotides, the CDR3 is TGTGCCAGCAGTTACTCAGTGACTAGCGGACAAGAGACCCAGTACTTC.

This sequence joins TRBV18 and TRBJ2-1; 13 bases are shared with TRBD2. CDR1 and CDR2 (germline): KGHSH, LQKENI. This CDR3 spans 14 amino acids. V gave up 5 bases and J gave up 9 bases; unmatched junction bases: 4. The CDR3 spells CASSSRLAGGEQFF. The CDR3 bases are TGTGCCAGCTCATCGCGACTAGCGGGGGGTGAGCAGTTCTTC.

Concerning this clone: The sample holds other DNA sequences that translate to the same CDR3. This chain connects TRBV20-1 to TRBJ1-6, with a weak D call TRBD1 (5 bases). There are 11 residues in the CDR3. Looked up from germline, CDR1 is DFQATT and CDR2 is SNEGSKA (reference sequence). The CDR3, as DNA: TGCAGCGCGAAGGGGAATTCACCCCTCCACTTT. Protein: CSAKGNSPLHF.

DNA for the CDR3: TGTGCCAGCAGTTTTGACAGGGAAGGGGCTTTCTTT. Encoded protein: CASSFDREGAFF. The genes are TRBV6-6 and TRBJ1-1; the match to TRBD1 covers 7 bases. Germline CDR1 MNHNY, CDR2 SVGAGI (reference sequence). The CDR3 sequence is 12 residues long. V was pared by 4 bases and J by 11 bases, with 7 bases of the junction left unmatched.